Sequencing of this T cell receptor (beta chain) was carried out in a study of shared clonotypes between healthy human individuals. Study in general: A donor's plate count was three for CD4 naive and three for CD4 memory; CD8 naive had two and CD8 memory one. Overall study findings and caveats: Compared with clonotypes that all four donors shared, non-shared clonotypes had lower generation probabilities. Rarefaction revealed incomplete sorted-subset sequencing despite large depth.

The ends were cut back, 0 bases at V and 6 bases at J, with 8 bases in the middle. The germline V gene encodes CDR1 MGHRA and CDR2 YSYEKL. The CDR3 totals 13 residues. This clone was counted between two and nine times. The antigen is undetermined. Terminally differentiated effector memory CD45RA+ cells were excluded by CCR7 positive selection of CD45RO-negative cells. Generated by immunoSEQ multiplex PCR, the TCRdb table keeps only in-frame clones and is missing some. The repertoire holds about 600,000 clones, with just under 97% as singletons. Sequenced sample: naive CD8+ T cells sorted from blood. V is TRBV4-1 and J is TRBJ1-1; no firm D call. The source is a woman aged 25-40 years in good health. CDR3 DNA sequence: TGCGCCAGCAGCCAAGATTCGGTGGCTGAAGCTTTCTTT. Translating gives CASSQDSVAEAFF.